This T cell receptor beta chain was sequenced in a study of blood T cell repertoires in COVID-19 (TCRdb year 2020). As for the study more broadly: Samples covering the acute and convalescent phases of COVID-19 were provided by collaborators in the United States, Italy and Spain. The prospective study material was composed of cDNA or gDNA derived from T cells, B-cell-depleted T cells, or PBMCs. Deeply sampled blood TCRbeta repertoires from subjects exposed to, actively infected with, or recovered from COVID-19 were included in the dataset. The repertoires were released in a freely available public database intended as a resource for research on the immune response to SARS-CoV-2. Samples were obtained from the ongoing ImmuneRACE study (first 160 participants) and from 1,254 subjects provided by 6 global collaborators. The sample metadata nearly always contained a de-identified subject ID, COVID-19 status, age in years and sex. HLA class I and class II types, where available, came from metadata supplied by the sample provider rather than from assay-based typing. What the study reported, not specific to this receptor: The amount of clinical and demographic metadata varied by source and participant and was provided uncurated.

TCRbeta CDR3 regions were amplified from genomic DNA by means of the immunoSEQ Assay, a bias-controlled multiplex PCR. Per the original workflow: The number of nucleated cells in each sample was estimated from the amplification of reference gene primers within the assay. To quantify the absolute abundance of each unique TCRbeta CDR3 rearrangement, sequence reads were collapsed and filtered. For each sample, productive Simpson clonality was calculated as the square root of Simpson's diversity index across productive rearrangements. Here the immuneACCESS table is served through TCRdb, limited to in-frame sequences with V and J called. Missing clones are a known gap in these copies; in checked studies unresolved V genes cover under half, and the rest lacks a known reason. V and J calls and clone size follow that table, whereas D and trimming were derived from the DNA. Here the sample has approximately 200,000 clones; around 81% occur a single time. Of the sample, 2% to 2.5% falls within the top ten clones.

Collaborating institutions collected whole blood in K2EDTA tubes following their own protocols. For TCRbeta analysis, collaborators shipped samples as frozen whole blood, isolated PBMCs, or DNA extracted from either of those sample types. V loses 4 bases of germline sequence and J loses 12 bases, and the interval between the two ends is 15 bases. Sequences MNHEY (CDR1) and SVGAGI (CDR2) are obtained from the germline V gene. The CDR3 has 12 amino acids, counting the end cysteine and phenylalanine. CDR3 DNA is the only sequence kept; it has 36 bases, read in frame from the first base. In the case of this clone: Its antigen is not yet known. No base quality values were provided; no much bigger clone lies one nucleotide off.

The source of this sequence is a woman in her sixties or seventies with acute or convalescent COVID-19. Sequencing was done on a sample of peripheral blood. The sequence links TRBV6-5 to TRBJ1-1; a tentative D match to TRBD1 spans 5 bases. The nucleotide sequence reads TGTGCCAGCAGTTCAAATGGGGGGAGTACTTTCTTT. It is translated as CASSSNGGSTFF.